The clone carrying this T cell receptor beta chain was counted a few times. This specimen comes from a study of blood T cell repertoires in COVID-19. About the study: Acute-phase and convalescent COVID-19 samples originated in the United States, Italy and Spain. Nucleic acid was either cDNA or gDNA, and it came from T cells, B-cell-depleted T cells, or PBMCs.

This CDR3 has 15 amino acids. The trim removed 10 bases at V and 5 bases at J, leaving 13 bases unmatched. Germline assignment: CDR1 LNHDA and CDR2 SQIVND (reference sequence). Original methodology: Nucleated cell counts were estimated from reference gene primer amplification. Libraries were prepared by immunoSEQ multiplex PCR; TCRdb keeps only in-frame clonotypes and omits some of them. V and J calls and clone size follow that table, whereas D and trimming were derived from the DNA. The sample carries 200,000 to 250,000 clones, approximately 80% recorded once. This receptor was obtained from a woman in her 50s with acute or convalescent COVID-19. The source material was peripheral blood. V is TRBV19 and J is TRBJ2-5, with TRBD1 matching 10 bases. Here the CDR3 DNA reads TGTGCCACCCAACCCGGGACAGGGGTGACGGAGACCCAGTACTTC. Amino acid sequence: CATQPGTGVTETQYF.